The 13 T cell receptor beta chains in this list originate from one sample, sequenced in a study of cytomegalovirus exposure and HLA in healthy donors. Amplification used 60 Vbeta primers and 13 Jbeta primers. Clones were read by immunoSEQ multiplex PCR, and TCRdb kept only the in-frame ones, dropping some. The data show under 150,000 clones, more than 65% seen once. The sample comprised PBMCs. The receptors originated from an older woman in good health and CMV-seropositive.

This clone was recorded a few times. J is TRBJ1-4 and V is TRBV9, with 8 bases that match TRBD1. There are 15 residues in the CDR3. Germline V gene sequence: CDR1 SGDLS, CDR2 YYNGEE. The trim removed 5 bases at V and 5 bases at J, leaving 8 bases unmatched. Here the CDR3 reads CASSWTGKANEKLFF. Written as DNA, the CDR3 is TGTGCCAGCAGTTGGACAGGGAAAGCAAATGAAAAACTGTTTTTT.

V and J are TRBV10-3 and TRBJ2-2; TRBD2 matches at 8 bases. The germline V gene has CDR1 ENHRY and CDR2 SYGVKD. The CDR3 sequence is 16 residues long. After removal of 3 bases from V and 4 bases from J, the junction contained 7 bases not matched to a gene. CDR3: CAISDQQRGRTGELFF. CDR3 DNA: TGTGCCATCAGTGACCAACAGCGGGGGCGCACCGGGGAGCTGTTTTTT.

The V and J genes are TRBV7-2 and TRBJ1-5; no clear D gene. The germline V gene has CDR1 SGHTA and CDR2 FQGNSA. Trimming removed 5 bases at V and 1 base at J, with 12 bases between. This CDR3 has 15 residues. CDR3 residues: CASSPLRGSNQPQHF. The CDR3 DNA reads TGTGCCAGCAGCCCCCTACGGGGAAGCAATCAGCCCCAGCATTTT.

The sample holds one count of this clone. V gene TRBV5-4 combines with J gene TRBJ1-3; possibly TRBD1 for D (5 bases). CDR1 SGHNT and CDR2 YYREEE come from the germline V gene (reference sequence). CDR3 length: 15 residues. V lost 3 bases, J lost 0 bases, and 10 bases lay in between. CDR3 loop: CASSSAGLSGNTIYF. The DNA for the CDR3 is TGTGCCAGCAGCTCTGCAGGGCTCTCTGGAAACACCATATATTTT.

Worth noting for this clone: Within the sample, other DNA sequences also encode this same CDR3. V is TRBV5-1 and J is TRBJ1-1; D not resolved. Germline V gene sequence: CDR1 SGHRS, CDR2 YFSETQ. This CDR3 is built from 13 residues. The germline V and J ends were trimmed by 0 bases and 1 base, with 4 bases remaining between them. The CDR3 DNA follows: TGCGCCAGCAGCTTGGCAGGGAACACTGAAGCTTTCTTT. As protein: CASSLAGNTEAFF.

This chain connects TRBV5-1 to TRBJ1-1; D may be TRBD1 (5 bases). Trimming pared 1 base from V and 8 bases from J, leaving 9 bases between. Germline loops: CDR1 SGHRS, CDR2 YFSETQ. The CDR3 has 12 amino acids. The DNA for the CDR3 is TGCGCCAGCAGCTTGATCAGGGAAGAAGCTTTCTTT. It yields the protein CASSLIREEAFF.

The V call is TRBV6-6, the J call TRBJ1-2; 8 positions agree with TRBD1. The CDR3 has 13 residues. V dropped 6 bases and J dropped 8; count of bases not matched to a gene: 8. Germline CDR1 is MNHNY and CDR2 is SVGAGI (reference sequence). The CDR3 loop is CASRPGQGRGYTF. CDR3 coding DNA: TGTGCCAGCAGGCCCGGACAGGGCCGGGGCTACACCTTC.

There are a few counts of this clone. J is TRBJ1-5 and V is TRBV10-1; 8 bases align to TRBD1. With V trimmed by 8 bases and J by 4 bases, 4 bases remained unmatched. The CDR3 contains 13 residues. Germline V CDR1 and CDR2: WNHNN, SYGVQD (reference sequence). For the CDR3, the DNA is TGCGCCAGCGGACAGGGTGGGAATCAGCCCCAGCATTTT. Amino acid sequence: CASGQGGNQPQHF.

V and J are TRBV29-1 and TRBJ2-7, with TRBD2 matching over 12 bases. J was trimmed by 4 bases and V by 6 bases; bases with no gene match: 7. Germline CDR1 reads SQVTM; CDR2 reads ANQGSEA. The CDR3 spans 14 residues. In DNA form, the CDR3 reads TGCAGCGTCGCAGGACTAGCGGGGATTTACGAGCAGTACTTC. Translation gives CSVAGLAGIYEQYF.

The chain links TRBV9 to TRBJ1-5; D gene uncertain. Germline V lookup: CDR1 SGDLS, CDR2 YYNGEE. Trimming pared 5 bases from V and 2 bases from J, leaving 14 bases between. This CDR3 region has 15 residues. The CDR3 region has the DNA TGTGCCAGCAGTGGAGGGTATGCGGGCAATCAGCCCCAGCATTTT. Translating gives CASSGGYAGNQPQHF. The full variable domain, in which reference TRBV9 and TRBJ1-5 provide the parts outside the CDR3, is DSGVTQTPKHLITATGQRVTLRCSPRSGDLSVYWYQQSLDQGLQFLIQYYNGEERAKGNILERFSAQQFPDLHSELNLSSLELGDSALYFCASSGGYAGNQPQHFGDGTRLSIL.

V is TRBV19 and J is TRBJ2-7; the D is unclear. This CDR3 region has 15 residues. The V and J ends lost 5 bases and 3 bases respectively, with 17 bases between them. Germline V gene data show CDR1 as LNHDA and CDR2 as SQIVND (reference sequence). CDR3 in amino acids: CASSSSPSSYYEQYF. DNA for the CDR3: TGTGCCAGTAGTTCCTCCCCGTCCTCCTACTACGAGCAGTACTTC.

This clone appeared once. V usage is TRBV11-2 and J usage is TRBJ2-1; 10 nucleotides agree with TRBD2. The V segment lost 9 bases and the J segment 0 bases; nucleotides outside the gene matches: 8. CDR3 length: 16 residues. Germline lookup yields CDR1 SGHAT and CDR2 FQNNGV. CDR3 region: CASGLAGAYSYNEQFF. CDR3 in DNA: TGTGCCAGTGGGCTAGCGGGGGCCTACTCCTACAATGAGCAGTTCTTC.

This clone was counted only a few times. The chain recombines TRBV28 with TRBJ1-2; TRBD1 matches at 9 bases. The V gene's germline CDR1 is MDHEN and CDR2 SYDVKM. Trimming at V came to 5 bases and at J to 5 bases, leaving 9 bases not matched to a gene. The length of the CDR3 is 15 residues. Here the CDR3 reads CASSLDRGGGYGYTF. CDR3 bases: TGTGCCAGCAGTCTGGACAGGGGAGGGGGTTATGGCTACACCTTC.